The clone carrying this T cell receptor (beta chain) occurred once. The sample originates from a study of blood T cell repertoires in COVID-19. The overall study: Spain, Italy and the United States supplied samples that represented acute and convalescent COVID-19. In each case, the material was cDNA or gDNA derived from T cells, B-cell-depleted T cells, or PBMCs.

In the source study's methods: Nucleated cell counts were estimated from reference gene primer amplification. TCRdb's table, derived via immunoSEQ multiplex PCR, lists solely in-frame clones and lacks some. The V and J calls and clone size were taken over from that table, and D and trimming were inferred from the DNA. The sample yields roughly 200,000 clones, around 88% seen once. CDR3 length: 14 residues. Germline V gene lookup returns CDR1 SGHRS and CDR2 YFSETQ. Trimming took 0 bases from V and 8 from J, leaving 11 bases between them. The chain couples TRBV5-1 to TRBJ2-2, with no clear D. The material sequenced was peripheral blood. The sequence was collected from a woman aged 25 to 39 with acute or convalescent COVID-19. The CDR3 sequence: CASSLVLAPGELFF. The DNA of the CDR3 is TGCGCCAGCAGCTTGGTTCTGGCCCCGGGGGAGCTGTTTTTT.